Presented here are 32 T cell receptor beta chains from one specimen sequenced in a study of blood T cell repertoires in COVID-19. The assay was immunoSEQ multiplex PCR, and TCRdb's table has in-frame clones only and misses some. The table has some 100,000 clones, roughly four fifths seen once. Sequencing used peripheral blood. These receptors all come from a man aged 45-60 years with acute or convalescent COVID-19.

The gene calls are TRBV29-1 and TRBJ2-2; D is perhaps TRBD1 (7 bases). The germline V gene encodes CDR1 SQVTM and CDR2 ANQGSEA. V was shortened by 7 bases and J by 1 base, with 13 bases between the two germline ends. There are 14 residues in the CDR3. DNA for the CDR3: TGCAGCGCAGGAGGGGGCTTGAACACCGGGGAGCTGTTTTTT. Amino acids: CSAGGGLNTGELFF.

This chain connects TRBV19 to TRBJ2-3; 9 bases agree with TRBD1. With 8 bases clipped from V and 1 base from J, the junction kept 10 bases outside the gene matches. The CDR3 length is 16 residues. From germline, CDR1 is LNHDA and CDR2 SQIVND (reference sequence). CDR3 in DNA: TGTGCCAGTTCGTTCGCGGGACAGGGTGGCACAGATACGCAGTATTTT. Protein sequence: CASSFAGQGGTDTQYF.

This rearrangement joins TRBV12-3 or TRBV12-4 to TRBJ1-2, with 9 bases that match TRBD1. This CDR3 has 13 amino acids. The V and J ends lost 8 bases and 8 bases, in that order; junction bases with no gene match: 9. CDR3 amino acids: CASGRDRAIGYTF. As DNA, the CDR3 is TGTGCCAGCGGCCGGGACAGGGCAATAGGCTACACCTTC.

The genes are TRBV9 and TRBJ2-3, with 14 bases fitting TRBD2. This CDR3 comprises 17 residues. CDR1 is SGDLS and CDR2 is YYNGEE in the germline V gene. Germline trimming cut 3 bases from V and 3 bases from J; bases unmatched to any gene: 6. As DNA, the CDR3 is TGTGCCAGCAGCGCCCGACTAGCGGGGGGGCCAACAGATACGCAGTATTTT. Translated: CASSARLAGGPTDTQYF.

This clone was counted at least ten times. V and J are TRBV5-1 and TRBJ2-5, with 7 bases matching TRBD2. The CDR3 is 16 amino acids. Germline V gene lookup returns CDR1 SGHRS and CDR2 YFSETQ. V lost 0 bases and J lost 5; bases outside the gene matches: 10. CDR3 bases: TGCGCCAGCAGCTTGGTGTCGGGGGGAGCTAAGGAGACCCAGTACTTC. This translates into CASSLVSGGAKETQYF.

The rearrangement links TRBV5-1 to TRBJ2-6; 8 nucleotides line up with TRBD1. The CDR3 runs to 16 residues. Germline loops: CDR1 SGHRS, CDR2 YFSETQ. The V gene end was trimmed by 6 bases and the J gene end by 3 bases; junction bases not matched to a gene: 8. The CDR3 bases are TGCGCCAGCACGACAGGGGCGTCGTTTGGGGCCAACGTCCTGACTTTC. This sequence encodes CASTTGASFGANVLTF.

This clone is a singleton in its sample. The CDR3 loop reads CASRATTGGTFPTQYF. The CDR3 nucleotides read TGTGCCAGCAGGGCCACCACGGGGGGAACCTTTCCTACGCAGTATTTT. The chain recombines TRBV28 with TRBJ2-3; 7 nucleotides line up with TRBD2. CDR1 is MDHEN and CDR2 is SYDVKM in the germline V gene. There are 16 residues in the CDR3. V lost 6 bases to trimming and J lost 8 bases; unmatched junction nucleotides: 17.

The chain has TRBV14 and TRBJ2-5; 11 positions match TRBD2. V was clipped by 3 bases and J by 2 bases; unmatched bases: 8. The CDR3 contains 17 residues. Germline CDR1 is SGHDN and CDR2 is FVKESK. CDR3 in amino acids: CASSHVAGGPGQETQYF. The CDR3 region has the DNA TGTGCCAGCAGCCATGTAGCGGGAGGGCCCGGACAAGAGACCCAGTACTTC. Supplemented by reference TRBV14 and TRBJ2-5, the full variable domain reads EAGVTQFPSHSVIEKGQTVTLRCDPISGHDNLYWYRRVMGKEIKFLLHFVKESKQDESGMPNNRFLAERTGGTYSTLKVQPAELEDSGVYFCASSHVAGGPGQETQYFGPGTRLLVL.

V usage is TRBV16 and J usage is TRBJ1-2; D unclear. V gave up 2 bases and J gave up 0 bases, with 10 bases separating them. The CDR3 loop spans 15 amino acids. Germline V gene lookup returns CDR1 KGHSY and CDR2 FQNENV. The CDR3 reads CASSQLISANYGYTF. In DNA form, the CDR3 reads TGTGCCAGCAGCCAACTCATCAGTGCTAACTATGGCTACACCTTC.

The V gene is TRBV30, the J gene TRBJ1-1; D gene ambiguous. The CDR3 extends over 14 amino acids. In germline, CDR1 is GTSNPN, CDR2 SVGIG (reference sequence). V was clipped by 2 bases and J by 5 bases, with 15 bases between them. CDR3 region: CAWSYRIPGTEAFF. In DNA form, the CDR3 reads TGTGCCTGGAGTTACCGCATCCCGGGGACTGAAGCTTTCTTT.

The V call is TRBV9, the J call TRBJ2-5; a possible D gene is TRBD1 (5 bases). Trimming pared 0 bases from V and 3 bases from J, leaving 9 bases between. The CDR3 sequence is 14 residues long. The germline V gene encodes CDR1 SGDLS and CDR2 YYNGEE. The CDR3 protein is CASSVGSREETQYF. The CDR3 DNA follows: TGTGCCAGCAGCGTAGGGTCCAGGGAAGAGACCCAGTACTTC.

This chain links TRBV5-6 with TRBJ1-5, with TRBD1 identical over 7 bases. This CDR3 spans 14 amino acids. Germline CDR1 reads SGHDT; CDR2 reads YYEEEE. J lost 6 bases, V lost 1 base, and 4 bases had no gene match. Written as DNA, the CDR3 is TGTGCCAGCAGCTTGAGGGGGCGCGCTCAGCCCCAGCATTTT. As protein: CASSLRGRAQPQHF.

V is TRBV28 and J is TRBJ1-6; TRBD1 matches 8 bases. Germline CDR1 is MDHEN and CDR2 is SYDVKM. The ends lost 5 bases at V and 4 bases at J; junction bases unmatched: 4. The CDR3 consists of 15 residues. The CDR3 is CASSVDRDYNSPLHF. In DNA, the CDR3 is TGTGCCAGCAGTGTGGACAGGGATTATAATTCACCCCTCCACTTT.

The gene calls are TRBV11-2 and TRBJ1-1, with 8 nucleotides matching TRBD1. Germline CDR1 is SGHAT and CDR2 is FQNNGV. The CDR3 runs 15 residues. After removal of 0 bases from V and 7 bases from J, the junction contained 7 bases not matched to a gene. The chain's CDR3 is CASSLESGGRSEAFF. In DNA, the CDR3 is TGTGCCAGCAGCTTAGAATCAGGGGGCAGGAGTGAAGCTTTCTTT.

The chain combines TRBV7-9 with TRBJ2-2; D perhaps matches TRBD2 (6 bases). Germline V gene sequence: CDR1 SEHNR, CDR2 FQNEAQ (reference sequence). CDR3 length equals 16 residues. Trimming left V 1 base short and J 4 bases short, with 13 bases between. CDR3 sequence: CASSLGYGTGTGELFF. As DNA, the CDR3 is TGTGCCAGCAGCTTAGGATACGGGACTGGCACCGGGGAGCTGTTTTTT.

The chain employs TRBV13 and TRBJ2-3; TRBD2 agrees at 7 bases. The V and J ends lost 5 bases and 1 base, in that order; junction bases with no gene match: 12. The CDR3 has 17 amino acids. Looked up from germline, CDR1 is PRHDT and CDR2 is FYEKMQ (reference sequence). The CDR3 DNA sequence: TGTGCCAGCAGCCCAGGACTAGACATACTTCGCACAGATACGCAGTATTTT. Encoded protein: CASSPGLDILRTDTQYF. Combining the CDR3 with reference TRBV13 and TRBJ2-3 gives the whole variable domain AAGVIQSPRHLIKEKRETATLKCYPIPRHDTVYWYQQGPGQDPQFLISFYEKMQSDKGSIPDRFSAQQFSDYHSELNMSSLELGDSALYFCASSPGLDILRTDTQYFGPGTRLTVL.

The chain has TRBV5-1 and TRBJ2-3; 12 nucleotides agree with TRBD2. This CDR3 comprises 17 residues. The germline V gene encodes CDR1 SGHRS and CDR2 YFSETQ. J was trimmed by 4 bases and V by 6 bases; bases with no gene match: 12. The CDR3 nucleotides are TGCGCCAGCAATCCGGGACTAGCGGGTTTACTCGCAGATACGCAGTATTTT. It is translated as CASNPGLAGLLADTQYF.

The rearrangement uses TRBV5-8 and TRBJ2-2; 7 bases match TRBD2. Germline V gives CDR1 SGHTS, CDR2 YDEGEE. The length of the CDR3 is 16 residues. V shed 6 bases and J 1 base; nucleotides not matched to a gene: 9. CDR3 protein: CASKTTGGLNTGELFF. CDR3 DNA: TGTGCCAGCAAGACCACGGGGGGTCTGAACACCGGGGAGCTGTTTTTT.

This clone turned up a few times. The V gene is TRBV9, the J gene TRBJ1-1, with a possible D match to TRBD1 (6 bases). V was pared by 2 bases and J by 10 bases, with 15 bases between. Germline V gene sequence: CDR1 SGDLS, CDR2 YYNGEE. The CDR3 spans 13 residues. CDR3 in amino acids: CASSVDSSRGAFF. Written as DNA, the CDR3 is TGTGCCAGCAGCGTGGACAGCTCCAGGGGAGCTTTCTTT. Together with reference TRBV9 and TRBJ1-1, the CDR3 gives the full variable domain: DSGVTQTPKHLITATGQRVTLRCSPRSGDLSVYWYQQSLDQGLQFLIQYYNGEERAKGNILERFSAQQFPDLHSELNLSSLELGDSALYFCASSVDSSRGAFFGQGTRLTVV.

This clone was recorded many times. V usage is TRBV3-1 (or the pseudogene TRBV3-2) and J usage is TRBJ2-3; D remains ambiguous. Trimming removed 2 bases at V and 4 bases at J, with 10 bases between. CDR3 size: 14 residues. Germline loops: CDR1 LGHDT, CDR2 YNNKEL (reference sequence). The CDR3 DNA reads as TGTGCCAGCAGCCAAATGTTTCTCGCAGATACGCAGTATTTT. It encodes CASSQMFLADTQYF.

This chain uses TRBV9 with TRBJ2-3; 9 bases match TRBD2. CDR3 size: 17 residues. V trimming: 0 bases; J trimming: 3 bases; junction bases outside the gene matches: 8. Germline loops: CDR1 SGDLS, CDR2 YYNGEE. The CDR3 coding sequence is TGTGCCAGCAGCGTAGGCGAAGCGGGAGGACATACAGATACGCAGTATTTT. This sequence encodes CASSVGEAGGHTDTQYF.

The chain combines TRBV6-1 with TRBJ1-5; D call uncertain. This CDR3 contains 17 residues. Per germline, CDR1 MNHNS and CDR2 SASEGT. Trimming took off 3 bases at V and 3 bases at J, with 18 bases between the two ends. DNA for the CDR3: TGTGCCAGCAGTGAGGTTCGGGGAGTCTTCGCCAATCAGCCCCAGCATTTT. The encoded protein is CASSEVRGVFANQPQHF.

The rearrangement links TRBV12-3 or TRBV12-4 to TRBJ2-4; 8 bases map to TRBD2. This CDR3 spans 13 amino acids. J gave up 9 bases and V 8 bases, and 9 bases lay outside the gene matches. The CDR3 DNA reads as TGTGCCAGCCTGGCCAGCGGGAGCGTCATTCAGTACTTC. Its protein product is CASLASGSVIQYF.

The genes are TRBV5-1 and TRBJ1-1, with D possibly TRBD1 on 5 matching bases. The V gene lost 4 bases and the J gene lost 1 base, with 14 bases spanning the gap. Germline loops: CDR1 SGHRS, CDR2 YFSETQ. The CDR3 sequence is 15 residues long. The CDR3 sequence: CASSPGGSRNTEAFF. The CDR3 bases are TGCGCCAGCAGCCCTGGGGGGTCTCGGAACACTGAAGCTTTCTTT.

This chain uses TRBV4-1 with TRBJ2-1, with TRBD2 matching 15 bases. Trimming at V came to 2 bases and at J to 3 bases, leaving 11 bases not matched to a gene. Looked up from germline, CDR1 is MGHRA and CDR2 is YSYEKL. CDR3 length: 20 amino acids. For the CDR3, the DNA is TGCGCCAGCAGCCAACTACGGGGACTAGCGGGAGGCGGGGACTACAATGAGCAGTTCTTC. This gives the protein CASSQLRGLAGGGDYNEQFF.

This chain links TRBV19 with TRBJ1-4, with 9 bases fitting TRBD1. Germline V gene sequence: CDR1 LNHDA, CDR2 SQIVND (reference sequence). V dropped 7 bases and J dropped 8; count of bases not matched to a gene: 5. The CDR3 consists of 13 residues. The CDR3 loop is CASTGQGWEKLFF. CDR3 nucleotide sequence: TGTGCCAGTACGGGACAGGGTTGGGAAAAACTGTTTTTT.

The CDR3 DNA is TGTGCCAGCAGTTTATCCCCCGGGACTACCTCCTACAATGAGCAGTTCTTC. This translates into CASSLSPGTTSYNEQFF. The chain combines TRBV27 with TRBJ2-1, with TRBD2 matching 7 bases. CDR3 length equals 17 residues. With V trimmed by 0 bases and J by 0 bases, 5 bases remained unmatched. Germline V lookup: CDR1 MNHEY, CDR2 SMNVEV (reference sequence).

CDR3 amino acids: CASRKAFGSRDEQFF. CDR3 bases: TGTGCCAGCAGAAAAGCGTTCGGGTCGAGGGATGAGCAGTTCTTC. This chain connects TRBV6-6 to TRBJ2-1, with D perhaps TRBD2 (5 bases). The V and J ends lost 6 bases and 8 bases respectively, with 20 bases between them. CDR1 is MNHNY and CDR2 is SVGAGI in the germline V gene (reference sequence). This CDR3 comprises 15 residues.

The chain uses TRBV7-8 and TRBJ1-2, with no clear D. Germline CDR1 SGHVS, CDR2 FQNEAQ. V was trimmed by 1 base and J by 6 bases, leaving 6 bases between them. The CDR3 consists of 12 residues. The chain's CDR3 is CASSLEQNGYTF. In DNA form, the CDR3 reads TGTGCCAGCAGCTTAGAACAGAATGGCTACACCTTC.

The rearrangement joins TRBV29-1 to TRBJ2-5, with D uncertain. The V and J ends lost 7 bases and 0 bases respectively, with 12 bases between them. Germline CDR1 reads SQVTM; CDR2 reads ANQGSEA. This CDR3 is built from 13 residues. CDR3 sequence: CSAMPRYQETQYF. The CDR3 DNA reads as TGCAGCGCCATGCCTCGGTACCAAGAGACCCAGTACTTC.

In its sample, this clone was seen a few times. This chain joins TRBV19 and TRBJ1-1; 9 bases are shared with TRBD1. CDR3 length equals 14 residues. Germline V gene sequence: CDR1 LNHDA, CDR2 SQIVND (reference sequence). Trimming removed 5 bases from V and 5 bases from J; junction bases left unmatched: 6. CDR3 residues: CASSGGQGGTEAFF. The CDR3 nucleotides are TGTGCCAGTAGTGGGGGACAGGGTGGGACTGAAGCTTTCTTT.

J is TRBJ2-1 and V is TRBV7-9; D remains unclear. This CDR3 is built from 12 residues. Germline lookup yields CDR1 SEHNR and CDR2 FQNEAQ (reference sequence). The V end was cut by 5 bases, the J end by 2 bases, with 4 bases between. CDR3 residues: CASSEPYNEQFF. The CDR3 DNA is TGTGCCAGCAGCGAGCCCTACAATGAGCAGTTCTTC.